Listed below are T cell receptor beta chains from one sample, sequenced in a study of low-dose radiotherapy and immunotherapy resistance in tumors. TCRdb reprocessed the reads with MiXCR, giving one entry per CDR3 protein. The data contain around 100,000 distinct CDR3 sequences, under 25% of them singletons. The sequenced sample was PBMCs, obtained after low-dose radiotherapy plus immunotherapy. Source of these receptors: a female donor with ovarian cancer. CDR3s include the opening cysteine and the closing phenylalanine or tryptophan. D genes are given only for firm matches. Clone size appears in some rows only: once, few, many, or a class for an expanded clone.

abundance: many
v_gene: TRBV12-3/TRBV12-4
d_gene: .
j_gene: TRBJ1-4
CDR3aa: CASSPPAELNEKLFF
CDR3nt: TGTGCCAGCAGTCCCCCTGCCGAACTTAATGAAAAACTGTTTTTT

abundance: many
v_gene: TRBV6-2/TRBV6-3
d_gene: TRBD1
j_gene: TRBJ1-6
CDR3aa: CASGQGNSPLHF
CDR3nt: TGTGCCAGCGGACAGGGGAATTCACCCCTCCACTTT

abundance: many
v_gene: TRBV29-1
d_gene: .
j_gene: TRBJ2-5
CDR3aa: CSVALSSQETQYF
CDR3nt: TGCAGCGTGGCCCTATCATCCCAAGAGACCCAGTACTTC

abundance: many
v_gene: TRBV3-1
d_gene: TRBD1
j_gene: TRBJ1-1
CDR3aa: CASSQTGGGTEAFF
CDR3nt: TGTGCCAGCAGCCAAACAGGGGGAGGTACTGAAGCTTTCTTT

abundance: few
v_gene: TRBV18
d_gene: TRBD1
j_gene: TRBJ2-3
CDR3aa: CASSPGDRISTDTQYF
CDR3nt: TGTGCCAGCTCACCAGGGGACAGGATTAGCACAGATACGCAGTATTTT

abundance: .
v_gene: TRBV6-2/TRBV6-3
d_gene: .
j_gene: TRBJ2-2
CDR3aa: CASRELQGNTGELFF
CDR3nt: TGTGCCAGCAGAGAACTACAGGGAAACACCGGGGAGCTGTTTTTT

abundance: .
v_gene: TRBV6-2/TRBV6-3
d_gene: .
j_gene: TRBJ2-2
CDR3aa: CATKREWNTGELFFF
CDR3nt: .

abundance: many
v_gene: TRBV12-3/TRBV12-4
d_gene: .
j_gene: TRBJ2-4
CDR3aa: CASSTRDPRGTNIQYF
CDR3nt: TGTGCCAGCAGTACCCGGGACCCTAGAGGGACAAACATTCAGTACTTC

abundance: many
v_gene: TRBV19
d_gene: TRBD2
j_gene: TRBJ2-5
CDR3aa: CASSIVGGGETQYF
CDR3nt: TGTGCCAGTAGTATAGTTGGCGGGGGGGAGACCCAGTACTTC

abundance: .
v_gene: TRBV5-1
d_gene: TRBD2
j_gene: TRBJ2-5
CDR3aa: CASSPRTSGGGETQYF
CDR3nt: TGCGCCAGCAGCCCCCGGACTAGCGGGGGGGGAGAGACCCAGTACTTC

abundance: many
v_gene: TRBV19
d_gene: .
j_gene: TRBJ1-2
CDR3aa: CASRPSPWDGYTF
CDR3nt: TGTGCCAGTAGGCCCAGTCCCTGGGACGGCTACACCTTC